Listed here are 30 T cell receptor beta chains from one sample, sequenced in a study of neurological immune-mediated disorders. This sample's time point: longitudinal time-point 2. TCRdb re-derived calls from the 5' RACE reads in MiXCR, one entry per CDR3 protein. The data show 70,000 to 90,000 distinct CDR3 sequences, 5% to 6.5% seen once. The sample taken for sequencing was PBMCs. These receptor sequences come from an older woman with multiple sclerosis.

This clonotype was counted at least ten times. The rearrangement links TRBV5-1 to TRBJ2-7, with unresolved D. Trimming removed 6 bases at V and 1 base at J, with 11 bases between. The germline V gene encodes CDR1 SGHRS and CDR2 YFSETQ. The CDR3 loop spans 13 amino acids. In DNA, the CDR3 is TGCGCCAGCAATGGGGTGAGTTCCTACGAGCAGTACTTC. Amino acid sequence: CASNGVSSYEQYF.

This clonotype was counted many times. The chain links TRBV20-1 to TRBJ2-7, with 11 bases matching TRBD1. Germline V lookup: CDR1 DFQATT, CDR2 SNEGSKA (reference sequence). V lost 5 bases, J lost 6 bases, and 15 bases stayed unmatched. The CDR3 runs 16 residues. The CDR3 region has the DNA TGCAGTGCTCCCCATAGAGGACAGGGGGCGTCCCGCGAGCAGTACTTC. Its protein product is CSAPHRGQGASREQYF.

This clonotype came up many times. This sequence joins TRBV7-8 and TRBJ2-5, with D possibly matching TRBD2 (6 bases). Germline V gene sequence: CDR1 SGHVS, CDR2 FQNEAQ. Trimming cost V 5 bases and J 5 bases, with 18 bases left between them. This CDR3 has 15 residues. The CDR3 sequence: CASSDAGPRTETQYF. CDR3 coding DNA: TGTGCCAGCAGCGACGCGGGACCCCGTACCGAGACCCAGTACTTC.

This clonotype was seen repeatedly, ten times or more. The chain links TRBV7-9 to TRBJ1-5; D remains ambiguous. Germline CDR1 is SEHNR and CDR2 is FQNEAQ (reference sequence). V was shortened by 1 base and J by 7 bases, with 11 bases between the two germline ends. The CDR3 is 14 residues long. Here the CDR3 reads CASSLVRGRQPQHF. As DNA, the CDR3 is TGTGCCAGCAGCTTAGTCCGCGGGCGACAGCCCCAGCATTTT.

This clonotype showed up many times. The V call is TRBV6-1, the J call TRBJ2-7; 10 bases agree with TRBD1. Unmatched junction bases numbered 5, after V lost 6 bases and J lost 3 bases. From germline, CDR1 is MNHNS and CDR2 SASEGT. The CDR3 covers 14 residues. CDR3 sequence (DNA): TGTGCCAGCAGATCGGGACAGGGGAACTACGAGCAGTACTTC. Its protein product is CASRSGQGNYEQYF.

This clonotype has at least ten counts. The chain couples TRBV14 to TRBJ2-7; D call uncertain. The CDR3 is made up of 13 amino acids. Germline CDR1 reads SGHDN; CDR2 reads FVKESK. The V end was cut by 0 bases, the J end by 4 bases, with 7 bases between. For the CDR3, the DNA is TGTGCCAGCAGCCAAGATACAGAATACGAGCAGTACTTC. Translated: CASSQDTEYEQYF.

This clonotype has ten or more counts. The CDR3 sequence is CASSLGQYDEQFF. CDR3 in DNA: TGTGCCAGCAGCTTAGGCCAGTACGATGAGCAGTTCTTC. The rearrangement uses TRBV7-2 and TRBJ2-1; no definite D call. The CDR3 totals 13 residues. V lost 1 base and J lost 8, with 9 bases in between. Germline lookup yields CDR1 SGHTA and CDR2 FQGNSA.

This clonotype was seen ten or more times. V is TRBV6-1 and J is TRBJ2-1, with 9 bases that match TRBD1. The CDR3 contains 15 residues. In germline, CDR1 is MNHNS, CDR2 SASEGT. V shed 7 bases and J 7 bases; nucleotides not matched to a gene: 11. The CDR3 DNA sequence: TGTGCCAGCACCTCAGGGACAGGGAGGGTTAATGAGCAGTTCTTC. This codes for CASTSGTGRVNEQFF.

This clonotype was seen repeatedly, ten times or more. The genes are TRBV5-6 and TRBJ2-2; D ambiguous. Trimming left V 0 bases short and J 3 bases short, with 6 bases between. The CDR3 totals 14 residues. CDR1 SGHDT and CDR2 YYEEEE come from the germline V gene. The CDR3 is CASSLGVDTGELFF. The CDR3 DNA sequence: TGTGCCAGCAGCTTGGGCGTGGACACCGGGGAGCTGTTTTTT.

V is TRBV6-6 and J is TRBJ1-5, with a possible D match to TRBD1 (5 bases). CDR1 is MNHNY and CDR2 is SVGAGI in the germline V gene (reference sequence). V lost 6 bases to trimming and J lost 3 bases, with 12 bases between them. This CDR3 has 14 residues. The CDR3 region is CASSSGGNNQPQHF. Here the CDR3 DNA reads TGTGCCAGCAGCTCCGGGGGGAACAATCAGCCCCAGCATTTT.

At least ten counts were recorded for this clonotype. The V call is TRBV5-1, the J call TRBJ1-2, with D tentatively TRBD1 (6 bases). V was cut by 1 base and J by 0 bases, with 13 bases left in between. The V gene's germline CDR1 is SGHRS and CDR2 YFSETQ. The CDR3 totals 16 residues. CDR3: CASSLSGGRPNYGYTF. Written as DNA, the CDR3 is TGCGCCAGCAGCTTGTCCGGGGGCAGACCTAACTATGGCTACACCTTC.

There are many counts of this clonotype. V usage is TRBV6-2 or TRBV6-3 and J usage is TRBJ1-5; weak D call: TRBD1 (6 bases). CDR3 length: 13 amino acids. Deletions cut 6 bases from V and 7 bases from J, with 13 bases between. CDR1 is MNHEY, CDR2 SVGEGT, per germline. CDR3 region: CASSNRVGQPQHF. In nucleotides, the CDR3 is TGTGCCAGCAGCAACAGGGTAGGGCAGCCCCAGCATTTT.

This clonotype has at least ten counts. This sequence joins TRBV4-1 and TRBJ2-7; D is tentatively TRBD1 or TRBD2 (5 bases each). Germline V gene lookup returns CDR1 MGHRA and CDR2 YSYEKL. V was shortened by 1 base and J by 4 bases, with 11 bases between the two germline ends. The CDR3 runs 14 residues. CDR3 in DNA: TGCGCCAGCAGCCAAGCGGGGCAGCTTTACGAGCAGTACTTC. Its translation: CASSQAGQLYEQYF.

This clonotype came up many times. The chain joins TRBV20-1 to TRBJ1-1; TRBD1 might be the D (5 bases). Germline CDR1 DFQATT, CDR2 SNEGSKA (reference sequence). The CDR3 contains 15 residues. The germline V and J ends were trimmed by 6 bases and 5 bases, with 22 bases remaining between them. CDR3 protein: CSAAPGLGGRTEAFF. CDR3 coding DNA: TGCAGTGCAGCCCCGGGTCTCGGGGGGAGGACTGAAGCTTTCTTT.

This clonotype showed up many times. The chain has TRBV12-3 or TRBV12-4 and TRBJ2-3; 8 positions match TRBD2. This CDR3 has 14 amino acids. Trimming took 6 bases from V and 8 from J; bases not matched to a gene: 10. This chain's CDR3 is CASRLRLAGGTQYF. Here the CDR3 DNA reads TGTGCCAGCAGGTTAAGGCTAGCGGGCGGTACGCAGTATTTT.

As regards this clonotype: This may come from a read error, since a much larger clone is one base off. The chain joins TRBV7-8 to TRBJ2-2; D may be TRBD2 (6 bases). The CDR3 covers 15 residues. V lost 5 bases to trimming and J lost 5 bases, with 15 bases between them. In germline, CDR1 is SGHVS, CDR2 FQNEAQ. CDR3: CASSPQTRKTGELFF. The DNA for the CDR3 is TGTGCCAGCAGCCCACAGACTAGAAAAACCGGGGAGCTGTTTTTT.

The V and J genes are TRBV7-9 and TRBJ1-2; TRBD1 agrees at 11 bases. The germline V gene encodes CDR1 SEHNR and CDR2 FQNEAQ (reference sequence). CDR3 length: 15 amino acids. V shed 1 base, J shed 4 bases, and the junction held 2 bases outside the gene matches. The CDR3 is CASSLVGTGGYGYTF. Here the CDR3 DNA reads TGTGCCAGCAGCTTAGTAGGGACAGGGGGCTATGGCTACACCTTC.

In its sample, this clonotype was seen many times. The J gene is TRBJ1-2, the V gene TRBV5-1; D gene ambiguous. The CDR3 covers 14 residues. Looked up from germline, CDR1 is SGHRS and CDR2 is YFSETQ. V was cut by 5 bases and J by 5 bases, with 16 bases left in between. CDR3 in DNA: TGCGCCAGCAGGCCGGCAGTAGGGCCGTATGGCTACACCTTC. Protein sequence: CASRPAVGPYGYTF. Drawing the rest from reference TRBV5-1 and TRBJ1-2, the complete variable domain is KAGVTQTPRYLIKTRGQQVTLSCSPISGHRSVSWYQQTPGQGLQFLFEYFSETQRNKGNFPGRFSGRQFSNSRSEMNVSTLELGDSALYLCASRPAVGPYGYTFGSGTRLTVV.

In this sample, this clonotype turned up many times. This sequence joins TRBV15 and TRBJ2-7; D uncertain. From germline, CDR1 is LNHNV and CDR2 YYDKDF (reference sequence). CDR3 length: 13 residues. The germline V and J ends were trimmed by 0 bases and 4 bases, with 7 bases remaining between them. The CDR3 DNA follows: TGTGCCACCAGCAGAGATCCGAGGTACGAGCAGTACTTC. Translation: CATSRDPRYEQYF.

Many counts were recorded for this clonotype. The chain recombines TRBV12-3 or TRBV12-4 with TRBJ2-7; TRBD2 matches 10 bases. This CDR3 comprises 15 residues. After removal of 5 bases from V and 6 bases from J, the junction contained 10 bases not matched to a gene. CDR3 coding DNA: TGTGCCAGCAGTGATCAGAGCGGGGGGGCAGGCGAGCAGTACTTC. Protein sequence: CASSDQSGGAGEQYF.

In this sample, this clonotype turned up a few times. The chain carries TRBV7-8 and TRBJ2-7; either TRBD1 or TRBD2 may fit D (5 bases each). CDR1 is SGHVS, CDR2 FQNEAQ, per germline. Trimming left V 1 base short and J 2 bases short, with 9 bases between. The CDR3 runs 14 residues. CDR3 amino acids: CASSLVRGAYEQYF. CDR3 nucleotides: TGTGCCAGCAGCTTAGTGCGAGGGGCCTACGAGCAGTACTTC.

This clonotype was seen many times. The V and J genes are TRBV20-1 and TRBJ2-1; 10 bases fit TRBD2. Trimming removed 3 bases from V and 7 bases from J; junction bases left unmatched: 9. This CDR3 region has 15 residues. Germline-derived CDR1 and CDR2 are DFQATT and SNEGSKA (reference sequence). This CDR3 is CSASGSGGAGNEQFF. CDR3 nucleotide sequence: TGCAGTGCTAGTGGGAGCGGGGGGGCCGGTAATGAGCAGTTCTTC.

In this sample, this clonotype turned up many times. V and J are TRBV20-1 and TRBJ2-3, with D perhaps TRBD1 (6 bases). Germline CDR1 and CDR2: DFQATT and SNEGSKA (reference sequence). The CDR3 extends over 17 amino acids. The V end lost 3 bases, the J end lost 2 bases, and 21 bases lay between the germline ends. DNA of the CDR3: TGCAGTGCTAGGGTATATCTAGTGGGGGCCAACACAGATACGCAGTATTTT. Encoded protein: CSARVYLVGANTDTQYF.

V and J are TRBV14 and TRBJ1-2; D remains unclear. Per the germline V gene, CDR1 is SGHDN and CDR2 is FVKESK. The V end was cut by 4 bases, the J end by 4 bases, with 7 bases between. There are 12 residues in the CDR3. The CDR3 region is CASSPEGYGYTF. The CDR3 DNA reads as TGTGCCAGCAGCCCCGAGGGCTATGGCTACACCTTC.

This clonotype was found many times. V is TRBV2 and J is TRBJ2-7; perhaps TRBD1 as D (5 bases). This CDR3 has 15 amino acids. Deletions cut 9 bases from V and 5 bases from J, with 23 bases between. CDR1 and CDR2 from the germline V gene are SNHLY and FYNNEI. The CDR3 coding sequence is TGTGCCAGTCGCATTCTCCAGGGAACCTCAGACGAGCAGTACTTC. It yields the protein CASRILQGTSDEQYF. The whole variable domain, remainder taken from reference TRBV2 and TRBJ2-7, is EPEVTQTPSHQVTQMGQEVILRCVPISNHLYFYWYRQILGQKVEFLVSFYNNEISEKSEIFDDQFSVERPDGSNFTLKIRSTKLEDSAMYFCASRILQGTSDEQYFGPGTRLTVT.

This clonotype was observed at least ten times. This chain links TRBV12-3 or TRBV12-4 with TRBJ2-7; the match to TRBD2 covers 7 bases. This CDR3 region has 16 residues. V was clipped by 0 bases and J by 2 bases; unmatched bases: 7. This chain's CDR3 is CASSLAGGLPAYEQYF. DNA for the CDR3: TGTGCCAGCAGTTTAGCGGGGGGACTACCCGCCTACGAGCAGTACTTC.

This clonotype was seen repeatedly, ten times or more. The chain has TRBV2 and TRBJ1-5; D is unclear. Germline values: CDR1 SNHLY, CDR2 FYNNEI. Trimming cost V 5 bases and J 0 bases, with 11 bases left between them. This CDR3 is 15 amino acids long. As DNA, the CDR3 is TGTGCCAGCAGTCCCGGACTGGATAGCAATCAGCCCCAGCATTTT. Protein sequence: CASSPGLDSNQPQHF. The full variable domain, completed using reference TRBV2 and TRBJ1-5, is EPEVTQTPSHQVTQMGQEVILRCVPISNHLYFYWYRQILGQKVEFLVSFYNNEISEKSEIFDDQFSVERPDGSNFTLKIRSTKLEDSAMYFCASSPGLDSNQPQHFGDGTRLSIL.

This clonotype was detected many times. The chain has TRBV6-2 or TRBV6-3 and TRBJ2-1, with D perhaps matching TRBD1 or TRBD2 (5 bases each). Germline CDR1 reads MNHEY; CDR2 reads SVGEGT. With 6 bases removed from V and 2 bases from J, the gap between germline ends came to 17 bases. The length of the CDR3 is 16 residues. Written as DNA, the CDR3 is TGTGCCAGCAGGCCATCCGGGGCCCTCACCTACAATGAGCAGTTCTTC. Its protein is CASRPSGALTYNEQFF.

This clonotype was seen repeatedly, ten times or more. The chain uses TRBV7-9 and TRBJ2-7; D may be TRBD1 (5 bases). Germline V gene lookup returns CDR1 SEHNR and CDR2 FQNEAQ (reference sequence). V dropped 1 base and J dropped 5 bases, with 12 bases sitting between them. The CDR3 length is 14 residues. CDR3 in amino acids: CASSLDRPRNEQYF. The CDR3 nucleotides are TGTGCCAGCAGCTTAGACAGGCCTCGGAACGAGCAGTACTTC. Looking up the rest from reference TRBV7-9 and TRBJ2-7 gives the full variable domain: DTGVSQNPRHKITKRGQNVTFRCDPISEHNRLYWYRQTLGQGPEFLTYFQNEAQLEKSRLLSDRFSAERPKGSFSTLEIQRTEQGDSAMYLCASSLDRPRNEQYFGPGTRLTVT.

The sample holds many counts of this clonotype. The genes are TRBV5-1 and TRBJ1-1, with TRBD1 as a possible D gene (5 bases). CDR1 is SGHRS and CDR2 is YFSETQ in the germline V gene. The CDR3 runs 13 residues. V lost 4 bases to trimming and J lost 6 bases, with 13 bases between them. In DNA, the CDR3 is TGCGCCAGCAGCATGGGGGTTTTGGCTGAAGCTTTCTTT. It codes for CASSMGVLAEAFF.